The clone carrying this TCR beta chain was observed a handful of times. What it binds is unknown. Investigators profiled TCR beta VDJ and CDR3 from genomic DNA template. From the reads, TCRdb called clonotypes with MiXCR, one entry per CDR3 protein. The table has a few hundred thousand distinct CDR3 sequences, 30% to 40% seen once; the top ten hold more than 0.95%. These data originate in a study of CD8+CD57+ T cells in acquired aplastic anemia. Background on the study: The average read count for CD4+ cells in healthy donors was around 11 million. Study-wide results and caveats: Patients had under 30 CD8+ CDR3 sequences in common with controls (the shared set).

Sequencing was performed on sorted CD4+, CD8+, or CD8+CD57+ T cells (not recorded which) from PBMCs. This TCR derives from a human donor in good health, serving as a control.

The CDR3 nucleotides are TGTGCCAGCAGCCCCCGGAGGCGGGAGTCCTACAATGAGCAGTTCTTC. Translation gives CASSPRRRESYNEQFF. The rearrangement links TRBV11-2 to TRBJ2-1; 7 nucleotides align to TRBD2. From germline, CDR1 is SGHAT and CDR2 FQNNGV. Trimming removed 5 bases from V and 1 base from J; junction bases left unmatched: 8. The CDR3 sequence is 16 residues long.